This T cell receptor (beta chain) emerged from a study of blood T cell repertoires in COVID-19. Clones were sequenced by immunoSEQ multiplex PCR, and TCRdb holds only the in-frame ones, with some missing. The data hold 200,000 or so clones, with roughly 91% observed a single time. The CDR3 covers 15 residues. Per the germline V gene, CDR1 is SGHTA and CDR2 is FQGNSA. V was pared by 4 bases and J by 0 bases, with 10 bases between. The sample taken for sequencing was PBMCs or T cells enriched from blood (not recorded which). This chain uses TRBV7-2 with TRBJ1-3, with D perhaps matching TRBD1 (5 bases). The TCR comes from a young man in a cohort exposed to, infected with or recovered from COVID-19 (not recorded which). The CDR3 sequence: CASSSRQFSGNTIYF. The DNA for the CDR3 is TGTGCCAGCAGCTCCCGACAGTTCTCTGGAAACACCATATATTTT.